Presented here are 15 T cell receptor beta chains from one specimen sequenced in a study of cytomegalovirus exposure and HLA in healthy donors. PCR amplification relied on 60 Vbeta primers (plus 13 Jbeta primers). Some clones are missing from TCRdb's copy, which holds only in-frame ones; the method was immunoSEQ multiplex PCR. The top ten hold about 2.2% of the sample, which has roughly 160,000 clones, around 86% seen once. The sequenced sample consisted of PBMCs. The receptors here all came from a male donor in good health and CMV-seronegative.

This clone was seen a handful of times. The rearrangement uses TRBV19 and TRBJ2-7; the match to TRBD1 covers 12 bases. The V segment lost 5 bases and the J segment 3 bases; nucleotides outside the gene matches: 5. Germline V gives CDR1 LNHDA, CDR2 SQIVND (reference sequence). The CDR3 length is 15 residues. The CDR3 here is CASSHRDRGLYEQYF. In DNA form, the CDR3 reads TGTGCCAGTAGTCACCGGGACAGGGGGCTCTACGAGCAGTACTTC. Filled out from reference TRBV19 and TRBJ2-7, the complete variable domain reads DGGITQSPKYLFRKEGQNVTLSCEQNLNHDAMYWYRQDPGQGLRLIYYSQIVNDFQKGDIAEGYSVSREKKESFPLTVTSAQKNPTAFYLCASSHRDRGLYEQYFGPGTRLTVT.

The V and J genes are TRBV10-3 and TRBJ1-1; TRBD1 might be the D (5 bases). The CDR3 length is 13 residues. Germline CDR1 ENHRY, CDR2 SYGVKD. The V and J ends lost 6 bases and 0 bases respectively, with 8 bases between them. The CDR3 nucleotides read TGTGCCATCAGAACAGGAATGAACACTGAAGCTTTCTTT. This gives the protein CAIRTGMNTEAFF.

The chain couples TRBV2 to TRBJ1-1; D is unclear. V lost 4 bases and J lost 0, with 9 bases in between. Germline V gene lookup returns CDR1 SNHLY and CDR2 FYNNEI. The CDR3 extends over 14 amino acids. CDR3 sequence (DNA): TGTGCCAGCAGTGCCCTTTGGCTGAACACTGAAGCTTTCTTT. This sequence encodes CASSALWLNTEAFF.

The chain couples TRBV6-6 to TRBJ1-5; TRBD1 matches 7 bases. J was trimmed by 5 bases and V by 2 bases; bases with no gene match: 0. Germline V gene lookup returns CDR1 MNHNY and CDR2 SVGAGI (reference sequence). The CDR3 is made up of 13 amino acids. The CDR3 DNA follows: TGTGCCAGCAGTTACGGACAGGATCAGCCCCAGCATTTT. Translating it yields CASSYGQDQPQHF.

This chain joins TRBV5-4 and TRBJ2-7; 7 nucleotides line up with TRBD1. Germline values: CDR1 SGHNT, CDR2 YYREEE (reference sequence). The CDR3 consists of 14 residues. J gave up 6 bases and V 4 bases, and 10 bases lay outside the gene matches. CDR3 bases: TGTGCCAGCAGCCCCAAGACAGGGTTGGGCGAGCAGTACTTC. As protein: CASSPKTGLGEQYF. Supplemented by reference TRBV5-4 and TRBJ2-7, the full variable domain reads ETGVTQSPTHLIKTRGQQVTLRCSSQSGHNTVSWYQQALGQGPQFIFQYYREEENGRGNFPPRFSGLQFPNYSSELNVNALELDDSALYLCASSPKTGLGEQYFGPGTRLTVT.

This clone has just a few counts. The V gene is TRBV6-6, the J gene TRBJ1-5; D unresolved. The V gene's germline CDR1 is MNHNY and CDR2 SVGAGI (reference sequence). The CDR3 runs 13 residues. Trimming shortened V by 3 bases and J by 7 bases, and 10 bases separated the two germline ends. CDR3 sequence reads: CASSYGRGQPQHF. As DNA, the CDR3 is TGTGCCAGCAGTTATGGCAGAGGCCAGCCCCAGCATTTT.

The chain uses TRBV5-1 and TRBJ2-2, with D maybe TRBD1 (5 bases). This CDR3 has 15 amino acids. With 4 bases removed from V and 5 bases from J, the gap between germline ends came to 15 bases. Germline V lookup: CDR1 SGHRS, CDR2 YFSETQ. The CDR3 DNA is TGCGCCAGCAGCCGCGAAGGGGTCCAAACCGGGGAGCTGTTTTTT. Its protein is CASSREGVQTGELFF. The complete variable domain, with remaining parts taken from reference TRBV5-1 and TRBJ2-2, reads KAGVTQTPRYLIKTRGQQVTLSCSPISGHRSVSWYQQTPGQGLQFLFEYFSETQRNKGNFPGRFSGRQFSNSRSEMNVSTLELGDSALYLCASSREGVQTGELFFGEGSRLTVL.

The chain is built from TRBV19 and TRBJ2-7, with 11 bases matching TRBD2. The CDR3 length is 15 residues. V shed 9 bases and J 0 bases; nucleotides not matched to a gene: 7. Germline V gene sequence: CDR1 LNHDA, CDR2 SQIVND (reference sequence). DNA of the CDR3: TGTGCCAGCCAGCTAGCGGGGGGTTCCTCCTACGAGCAGTACTTC. Amino acids: CASQLAGGSSYEQYF.

This chain's CDR3 is CASRRGLAHYEQYF. For the CDR3, the DNA is TGTGCCAGCCGACGGGGACTAGCCCACTACGAGCAGTACTTC. The chain recombines TRBV10-3 with TRBJ2-5; 9 bases fit TRBD2. The J call may be faulty, since TRBJ2-7 better matches the DNA end. The length of the CDR3 is 14 residues. In germline, CDR1 is ENHRY, CDR2 SYGVKD.

The rearrangement joins TRBV11-2 to TRBJ1-2; D possibly corresponds to TRBD1 (5 bases). The CDR3 is made up of 14 amino acids. The germline CDR1 and CDR2 sequences are SGHAT and FQNNGV. The germline V and J ends were trimmed by 2 bases and 6 bases, with 13 bases remaining between them. The CDR3 DNA sequence: TGTGCCAGCAGCTTATTGCAGGGTGAAGATGGCTACACCTTC. It is translated as CASSLLQGEDGYTF.

The V and J genes are TRBV20-1 and TRBJ1-1; tentative D call: TRBD1 (6 bases). The V and J ends lost 4 bases and 7 bases respectively, with 10 bases between them. The germline V gene has CDR1 DFQATT and CDR2 SNEGSKA (reference sequence). CDR3 length: 11 residues. The CDR3: CSAKGQLEAFF. CDR3 sequence (DNA): TGCAGTGCTAAAGGACAGCTTGAAGCTTTCTTT.

The chain uses TRBV19 and TRBJ2-2, with 7 bases aligning to TRBD1. Germline CDR1 is LNHDA and CDR2 is SQIVND (reference sequence). Germline trimming cut 3 bases from V and 2 bases from J; bases unmatched to any gene: 3. The CDR3 is 15 amino acids. The CDR3 region has the DNA TGTGCCAGTAGTATTAACAGGGGTAACACCGGGGAGCTGTTTTTT. It is translated as CASSINRGNTGELFF.

This clone was seen more than once but under ten times. V gene TRBV28 combines with J gene TRBJ1-1, with 11 bases lining up with TRBD1. Trimming took 0 bases from V and 5 from J; bases not matched to a gene: 5. Germline CDR1 reads MDHEN; CDR2 reads SYDVKM. The CDR3 is made up of 16 amino acids. The CDR3 here is CASSLWGQGEWTEAFF. The CDR3 nucleotides read TGTGCCAGCAGTTTATGGGGACAGGGGGAGTGGACTGAAGCTTTCTTT.

The chain employs TRBV25-1 and TRBJ2-1, with D maybe TRBD2 (5 bases). The V end lost 9 bases, the J end lost 6 bases, and 9 bases lay between the germline ends. Germline V gene data show CDR1 as MGHDK and CDR2 as SYGVNS. The CDR3 has 11 amino acids. CDR3 in DNA: TGTGCCAGTAGAGGGCCCAATGAGCAGTTCTTC. Residues: CASRGPNEQFF.

J is TRBJ2-7 and V is TRBV6-6; the D gene is possibly TRBD2 (5 bases). Trimming stripped 10 bases from V and 1 base from J, with 14 bases between. The CDR3 totals 13 residues. CDR1 is MNHNY and CDR2 is SVGAGI in the germline V gene (reference sequence). The CDR3 DNA follows: TGTGCCACCCGCCGGGGAGAGTCCTACGAGCAGTACTTC. Encoded protein: CATRRGESYEQYF.